This TCR beta chain appears in the sequencing data of a study of CD8 T cells in ankylosing spondylitis. Points from the study as a whole: Ankylosing spondylitis blood appeared to carry a characteristic TCR beta motif of roughly eight highly homologous variants.

Using quantitative 5'-RACE with molecular barcodes, the authors made TCR beta libraries. TCRdb recomputed calls from the 5' RACE reads with MiXCR, one row per CDR3 protein. The data contain around 140,000 distinct CDR3 sequences, 9.5% to 12% of them seen just once; the ten biggest clones take up around 4.1%. This clonotype appeared many times. What it binds is not known. Sample: blood, either unsorted or a sorted T cell fraction (not recorded which). This clonotype originated in a female donor with ankylosing spondylitis or in good health (not recorded which).

CDR3 loop: CATSPQTGGTTGELFF. CDR3 nucleotide sequence: TGTGCCACCAGCCCACAGACAGGGGGTACCACCGGGGAGCTGTTTTTT. This sequence joins TRBV15 and TRBJ2-2, with TRBD1 matching 9 bases. After removal of 5 bases from V and 4 bases from J, the junction contained 8 bases not matched to a gene. The CDR3 has 16 amino acids. Germline V gene sequence: CDR1 LNHNV, CDR2 YYDKDF (reference sequence).